The next 16 T cell receptor beta chains were all read from a single sample in a study of blood T cell repertoires in COVID-19. Here immunoSEQ multiplex PCR was the method, and the copy in TCRdb shows in-frame clones only, minus some. The sample has 150,000 to 200,000 clones, 83% seen once; the top ten hold less than 10%. The sample taken for sequencing was peripheral blood. These receptors originate from a woman in her sixties or seventies with COVID-19, enrolled during active disease.

The J gene is TRBJ1-3, the V gene TRBV5-5; TRBD1 is a possible D gene (5 bases). The CDR3 has 15 amino acids. Trimming took off 5 bases at V and 0 bases at J, with 12 bases between the two ends. Germline V gene sequence: CDR1 SGHKS, CDR2 YYEKEE (reference sequence). CDR3 loop: CASRPAGYSGNTIYF. CDR3 nucleotides: TGTGCCAGCAGGCCCGCAGGGTACTCTGGAAACACCATATATTTT.

The chain recombines TRBV28 with TRBJ2-3; D is possibly TRBD1 (6 bases). V lost 5 bases and J 4 bases, leaving 16 bases between the germline ends. Looked up from germline, CDR1 is MDHEN and CDR2 is SYDVKM. The CDR3 loop spans 15 amino acids. The CDR3 sequence is CASSLSLGGADTQYF. CDR3 sequence (DNA): TGTGCCAGCAGTCTGTCCCTAGGGGGTGCAGATACGCAGTATTTT.

The rearrangement links TRBV6-1 to TRBJ1-5; no clear D gene. The CDR3 is made up of 16 amino acids. V was clipped by 4 bases and J by 0 bases, with 13 bases between them. In germline, CDR1 is MNHNS, CDR2 SASEGT. The CDR3 nucleotides read TGTGCCAGCAGTGTTCAGCGCGCTTATAGCAATCAGCCCCAGCATTTT. This encodes CASSVQRAYSNQPQHF.

This chain joins TRBV27 and TRBJ2-2, with D unclear. Per the germline V gene, CDR1 is MNHEY and CDR2 is SMNVEV (reference sequence). Trimming took 5 bases from V and 4 from J, leaving 8 bases between them. The CDR3 covers 13 residues. The CDR3 here is CASSLFFTGELFF. DNA for the CDR3: TGTGCCAGCAGTCTATTCTTCACCGGGGAGCTGTTTTTT.

This clone was counted once. V and J are TRBV7-8 and TRBJ1-1; D is perhaps TRBD1 (5 bases). The germline V gene encodes CDR1 SGHVS and CDR2 FQNEAQ. CDR3 length equals 14 residues. Trimming cost V 2 bases and J 0 bases, with 7 bases left between them. The CDR3 coding sequence is TGTGCCAGCAGCTTATGGGGCGTGAACACTGAAGCTTTCTTT. Protein sequence: CASSLWGVNTEAFF.

In its sample, this clone was seen a few times. V is TRBV12-5 and J is TRBJ1-1; D is ambiguous. The ends were cut back, 3 bases at V and 3 bases at J, with 17 bases in the middle. Germline CDR1 and CDR2: LGHNT and FRNRAP. This CDR3 comprises 16 residues. CDR3 region: CASGFGERVADTEAFF. As DNA, the CDR3 is TGTGCTAGTGGTTTCGGAGAGAGGGTGGCGGACACTGAAGCTTTCTTT.

The CDR3 DNA sequence: TGTGCCAGCAGCTCCTATGACAGGGCGGCTGGGGCCAACGTCCTGACTTTC. Protein product: CASSSYDRAAGANVLTF. The V call is TRBV5-4, the J call TRBJ2-6, with 7 bases lining up with TRBD1. Germline assignment: CDR1 SGHNT and CDR2 YYREEE (reference sequence). V lost 3 bases and J lost 2; bases outside the gene matches: 8. The CDR3 covers 17 residues.

The V call is TRBV7-2, the J call TRBJ1-1; D gene ambiguous. The CDR3 spans 15 residues. V dropped 0 bases and J dropped 4 bases, with 12 bases sitting between them. The germline V gene has CDR1 SGHTA and CDR2 FQGNSA. CDR3 bases: TGTGCCAGCAGCTTAGCGCTAAGCGGAATCACTGAAGCTTTCTTT. Amino acids: CASSLALSGITEAFF.

In the case of this clone: This sample also contains other DNA sequences that code for the same CDR3. The chain uses TRBV7-2 and TRBJ1-1; D is uncertain. The CDR3 is 13 amino acids. From germline, CDR1 is SGHTA and CDR2 FQGNSA. Trimming took off 1 base at V and 1 base at J, with 4 bases between the two ends. CDR3 sequence reads: CASSLGQNTEAFF. The CDR3 region has the DNA TGTGCCAGCAGCTTAGGACAGAACACTGAAGCTTTCTTT.

V usage is TRBV5-6 and J usage is TRBJ2-3; 7 bases line up with TRBD2. The length of the CDR3 is 16 residues. Germline CDR1 SGHDT, CDR2 YYEEEE. V lost 4 bases to trimming and J lost 0 bases; unmatched junction nucleotides: 8. This CDR3 reads CASSPYGEGSTDTQYF. CDR3 DNA sequence: TGTGCCAGCAGCCCCTATGGGGAGGGTAGCACAGATACGCAGTATTTT. Full variable domain (rest looked up from reference TRBV5-6 and TRBJ2-3): DAGVTQSPTHLIKTRGQQVTLRCSPKSGHDTVSWYQQALGQGPQFIFQYYEEEERQRGNFPDRFSGHQFPNYSSELNVNALLLGDSALYLCASSPYGEGSTDTQYFGPGTRLTVL.

The chain couples TRBV5-1 to TRBJ2-1; 8 bases are shared with TRBD2. V dropped 1 base and J dropped 9; count of bases not matched to a gene: 9. The CDR3 sequence is 15 residues long. The germline gives CDR1 SGHRS, CDR2 YFSETQ. DNA of the CDR3: TGCGCCAGCAGCTTGCGGCGCGGGACTAGATCTGAGCAGTTCTTC. Protein: CASSLRRGTRSEQFF.

The V gene is TRBV6-5, the J gene TRBJ2-7; perhaps TRBD2 as D (6 bases). Trimming pared 6 bases from V and 4 bases from J, leaving 10 bases between. The CDR3 spans 12 residues. CDR1 MNHEY and CDR2 SVGAGI come from the germline V gene. CDR3 nucleotides: TGTGCCAGCAGCCGCGGGGAGTACGAGCAGTACTTC. This gives the protein CASSRGEYEQYF.

This sequence joins TRBV9 and TRBJ2-5; a weak D match, TRBD2 (6 bases). Germline CDR1 SGDLS, CDR2 YYNGEE. The CDR3 spans 15 residues. V dropped 0 bases and J dropped 5 bases, with 14 bases sitting between them. The CDR3 nucleotides are TGTGCCAGCAGCGTAGGGGTAGGAGGGTGGGAGACCCAGTACTTC. Protein product: CASSVGVGGWETQYF.

V usage is TRBV20-1 and J usage is TRBJ2-5, with D possibly TRBD2 on 6 matching bases. The V end was cut by 3 bases, the J end by 1 base, with 15 bases between. The V gene's germline CDR1 is DFQATT and CDR2 SNEGSKA (reference sequence). The CDR3 covers 15 residues. In nucleotides, the CDR3 is TGCAGTGCTAGTGGGGCGGGGACCCTCCAAGAGACCCAGTACTTC. Its protein product is CSASGAGTLQETQYF.

The CDR3 reads CASSPQTGSGNTIYF. CDR3 DNA: TGTGCCAGCAGCCCACAGACGGGGTCTGGAAACACCATATATTTT. The chain uses TRBV7-2 and TRBJ1-3; D not resolved. The germline CDR1 and CDR2 sequences are SGHTA and FQGNSA. V shed 5 bases and J shed 1 base, with 12 bases lying between them. The CDR3 sequence is 15 residues long. The complete variable domain, with remaining parts taken from reference TRBV7-2 and TRBJ1-3, reads GAGVSQSPSNKVTEKGKDVELRCDPISGHTALYWYRQSLGQGLEFLIYFQGNSAPDKSGLPSDRFSAERTGGSVSTLTIQRTQQEDSAVYLCASSPQTGSGNTIYFGEGSWLTVV.

The chain is built from TRBV28 and TRBJ1-5; 7 bases fit TRBD1. The germline V gene encodes CDR1 MDHEN and CDR2 SYDVKM. The J segment lost 4 bases and the V segment lost 7 bases, leaving 10 bases of the junction unmatched. This CDR3 region has 15 residues. The CDR3 spells CASTLGGSVNQPQHF. The CDR3 DNA is TGTGCCAGCACCCTAGGGGGCTCGGTGAATCAGCCCCAGCATTTT.